The clone carrying this TCR beta chain appeared a few times. The sample has other DNA sequences that encode this CDR3 too. There are 11 residues in the CDR3. Trimming removed 5 bases from V and 2 bases from J, with 3 bases in between. In the study's own analysis: Amplified reference gene primers provided the basis for estimating nucleated cell counts. TCRdb's copy holds only in-frame clones and misses some; the assay was immunoSEQ multiplex PCR. That table supplies the V and J calls and clone size; D and trimming were determined from the DNA. Of roughly 180,000 clones listed, around 86% are singletons. This entry is derived from a study of blood T cell repertoires in COVID-19. Study details: Collection of acute and convalescent COVID-19 samples took place in the United States, Italy and Spain. T cells, B-cell-depleted T cells, or PBMCs supplied cDNA or gDNA.

This chain joins TRBV12-3 or TRBV12-4 and TRBJ1-1; D not certain. The sequence was obtained from a man aged 18 to 29 with acute or convalescent COVID-19. The sample consisted of peripheral blood. The CDR3 loop is CASSQNTEAFF. The CDR3 nucleotides read TGTGCCAGCAGTCAAAACACTGAAGCTTTCTTT.